This entry lists 24 T cell receptor beta chains sequenced from one sample in a study of T cells in localized non-small cell lung cancer. TCRdb's table, derived via immunoSEQ multiplex PCR, lists solely in-frame clones and lacks some. The sample shows around 29,000 clones, 78% of them seen only once. The sequenced sample was peripheral blood, obtained before any cancer treatment. These receptors were collected from an older male donor with stage II squamous cell lung carcinoma.

The V call is TRBV20-1, the J call TRBJ1-2; TRBD1 aligns across 7 bases. From germline, CDR1 is DFQATT and CDR2 SNEGSKA (reference sequence). The CDR3 contains 11 residues. The ends lost 5 bases at V and 8 bases at J; junction bases unmatched: 5. CDR3 coding DNA: TGCAGTGCTGTTAGACAGGGAGGCTACACCTTC. Translating it yields CSAVRQGGYTF.

V and J are TRBV19 and TRBJ2-2; D is ambiguous. This CDR3 spans 14 amino acids. Germline assignment: CDR1 LNHDA and CDR2 SQIVND (reference sequence). Trimming removed 3 bases from V and 1 base from J, with 6 bases in between. As DNA, the CDR3 is TGTGCCAGTAGTATTAAGAAGAACACCGGGGAGCTGTTTTTT. The encoded protein is CASSIKKNTGELFF.

This clone has only a few counts. V and J are TRBV2 and TRBJ2-5; 7 nucleotides line up with TRBD1. V dropped 9 bases and J dropped 1; count of bases not matched to a gene: 8. Looked up from germline, CDR1 is SNHLY and CDR2 is FYNNEI. CDR3 size: 14 residues. CDR3 nucleotides: TGTGCCAGTGCCATTCGGGACAGCCAAGAGACCCAGTACTTC. Its protein is CASAIRDSQETQYF. Full variable domain (outside the CDR3, taken from reference TRBV2 and TRBJ2-5): EPEVTQTPSHQVTQMGQEVILRCVPISNHLYFYWYRQILGQKVEFLVSFYNNEISEKSEIFDDQFSVERPDGSNFTLKIRSTKLEDSAMYFCASAIRDSQETQYFGPGTRLLVL.

This clone was seen a handful of times. The chain employs TRBV6-5 and TRBJ1-4; a weak D match, TRBD1 (5 bases). Trimming took 5 bases from V and 5 from J, leaving 12 bases between them. The CDR3 is made up of 14 amino acids. In germline, CDR1 is MNHEY, CDR2 SVGAGI. CDR3 in amino acids: CASSRTRTNEKLFF. CDR3 DNA sequence: TGTGCCAGCAGTCGGACAAGGACGAATGAAAAACTGTTTTTT.

The chain carries TRBV2 and TRBJ2-5, with 10 positions matching TRBD2. V shed 8 bases, J shed 2 bases, and the junction held 8 bases outside the gene matches. The CDR3 runs 15 residues. CDR1 is SNHLY and CDR2 is FYNNEI in the germline V gene. The CDR3 protein is CASSPRLAGQETQYF. The DNA for the CDR3 is TGTGCCAGCTCTCCCCGACTAGCGGGTCAAGAGACCCAGTACTTC.

DNA of the CDR3: TGTGCCAGCAGTGTAGAAAGGGGGTATGAGCAGTTCTTC. Protein sequence: CASSVERGYEQFF. The chain links TRBV27 to TRBJ2-1, with D tentatively TRBD1 (6 bases). This CDR3 is 13 amino acids long. Trimming pared 5 bases from V and 8 bases from J, leaving 13 bases between. CDR1 and CDR2 from the germline V gene are MNHEY and SMNVEV (reference sequence).

V and J are TRBV30 and TRBJ1-2; a weak D match, TRBD1 (6 bases). From germline, CDR1 is GTSNPN and CDR2 SVGIG (reference sequence). This CDR3 has 12 amino acids. V lost 2 bases, J lost 6 bases, and 10 bases lay in between. The CDR3 nucleotides are TGTGCCTGGAGTTGGAGGGGGAATGGCTACACCTTC. Translation: CAWSWRGNGYTF. The full variable domain, completed using reference TRBV30 and TRBJ1-2, is SQTIHQWPATLVQPVGSPLSLECTVEGTSNPNLYWYRQAAGRGLQLLFYSVGIGQISSEVPQNLSASRPQDRQFILSSKKLLLSDSGFYLCAWSWRGNGYTFGSGTRLTVV.

The chain joins TRBV15 to TRBJ1-6; 9 bases map to TRBD1. The ends lost 9 bases at V and 7 bases at J; junction bases unmatched: 16. Germline V CDR1 and CDR2: LNHNV, YYDKDF (reference sequence). CDR3 length: 17 amino acids. The CDR3 DNA reads as TGTGCCACGGCCTTGTACATCGGGACAGGGTTAAATTCACCCCTCCACTTT. Residues: CATALYIGTGLNSPLHF.

The chain uses TRBV6-1 and TRBJ2-7; D assignment may be TRBD1 or TRBD2 (5 bases each). The CDR3 is 16 residues long. V was cut by 2 bases and J by 1 base, with 15 bases left in between. Germline V lookup: CDR1 MNHNS, CDR2 SASEGT. This CDR3 is CASSEWSWDPSYEQYF. CDR3 sequence (DNA): TGTGCCAGCAGTGAATGGTCTTGGGACCCATCCTACGAGCAGTACTTC.

The chain is built from TRBV10-3 and TRBJ1-1; TRBD1 agrees at 7 bases. The germline gives CDR1 ENHRY, CDR2 SYGVKD. CDR3 length: 15 residues. V lost 3 bases and J lost 1; bases outside the gene matches: 5. In DNA form, the CDR3 reads TGTGCCATCAGTGACCACGACAGGGAGAACACTGAAGCTTTCTTT. This sequence encodes CAISDHDRENTEAFF.

The chain combines TRBV9 with TRBJ1-1; D remains unclear. There are 15 residues in the CDR3. From germline, CDR1 is SGDLS and CDR2 YYNGEE. V was cut by 4 bases and J by 5 bases, with 18 bases left in between. CDR3 protein: CASSPRHLGNTEAFF. The CDR3 DNA sequence: TGTGCCAGCAGCCCCCGACACCTTGGAAATACTGAAGCTTTCTTT.

This chain uses TRBV7-9 with TRBJ2-1; 13 bases match TRBD2. The V segment lost 4 bases and the J segment 8 bases; nucleotides outside the gene matches: 5. Germline lookup yields CDR1 SEHNR and CDR2 FQNEAQ (reference sequence). The CDR3 length is 15 residues. The CDR3 nucleotides read TGTGCCAGCAGCTCTAGACTAGCGGGGGGAGATGAGCAGTTCTTC. Translation gives CASSSRLAGGDEQFF.

The chain joins TRBV30 to TRBJ1-1; D not resolved. Trimming removed 2 bases at V and 1 base at J, with 8 bases between. The CDR3 is 13 residues long. Germline lookup yields CDR1 GTSNPN and CDR2 SVGIG (reference sequence). Here the CDR3 reads CAWSWATNTEAFF. In DNA, the CDR3 is TGTGCCTGGAGTTGGGCCACGAACACTGAAGCTTTCTTT.

The gene calls are TRBV5-1 and TRBJ1-2; tentatively, D is TRBD1 (5 bases). V gave up 0 bases and J gave up 8 bases, with 14 bases separating them. The germline gives CDR1 SGHRS, CDR2 YFSETQ. The CDR3 has 14 amino acids. CDR3 coding DNA: TGCGCCAGCAGCTTGGAAGGCTACGGGACGGGCTACACCTTC. It yields the protein CASSLEGYGTGYTF. Full variable domain (missing parts from reference TRBV5-1 and TRBJ1-2): KAGVTQTPRYLIKTRGQQVTLSCSPISGHRSVSWYQQTPGQGLQFLFEYFSETQRNKGNFPGRFSGRQFSNSRSEMNVSTLELGDSALYLCASSLEGYGTGYTFGSGTRLTVV.

This clone was picked up one time. The V call is TRBV30, the J call TRBJ1-6, with D tentatively TRBD1 (5 bases). CDR1 is GTSNPN and CDR2 is SVGIG in the germline V gene (reference sequence). The CDR3 runs 16 residues. Trimming shortened V by 2 bases and J by 0 bases, and 11 bases separated the two germline ends. The CDR3: CAWSKGPSSYNSPLHF. The CDR3 bases are TGTGCCTGGAGTAAGGGACCGAGCTCCTATAATTCACCCCTCCACTTT.

The chain is built from TRBV5-6 and TRBJ1-6; unclear D gene. CDR1 and CDR2 (germline): SGHDT, YYEEEE. CDR3 size: 16 residues. Trimming left V 1 base short and J 0 bases short, with 8 bases between. The CDR3 protein is CASSLSSGSYNSPLHF. The CDR3, as DNA: TGTGCCAGCAGCTTGAGCTCCGGCTCCTATAATTCACCCCTCCACTTT.

The genes are TRBV11-3 and TRBJ2-7; weak D call: TRBD1 (6 bases). The V end lost 5 bases, the J end lost 4 bases, and 12 bases lay between the germline ends. CDR1 and CDR2 from the germline V gene are SGHNT and YENEEA. The CDR3 loop spans 13 amino acids. CDR3 loop: CASSTGHGYEQYF. The DNA of the CDR3 is TGTGCCAGCAGCACGGGACACGGGTACGAGCAGTACTTC. Drawing the rest from reference TRBV11-3 and TRBJ2-7, the complete variable domain is EAGVVQSPRYKIIEKKQPVAFWCNPISGHNTLYWYLQNLGQGPELLIRYENEEAVDDSQLPKDRFSAERLKGVDSTLKIQPAELGDSAVYLCASSTGHGYEQYFGPGTRLTVT.

This clone was found a few times. The V gene is TRBV6-5, the J gene TRBJ2-1; 8 nucleotides line up with TRBD2. J was trimmed by 10 bases and V by 0 bases; bases with no gene match: 5. This CDR3 comprises 14 residues. CDR1 is MNHEY, CDR2 SVGAGI, per germline. The CDR3 nucleotides are TGTGCCAGCAGTTACTCGAGGCGGACTAGCGAGCAGTTCTTC. Its protein is CASSYSRRTSEQFF.

The chain uses TRBV6-4 and TRBJ2-3; D gene unclear. Germline V lookup: CDR1 MRHNA, CDR2 SNTAGT. The germline V and J ends were trimmed by 0 bases and 6 bases, with 13 bases remaining between them. The CDR3 loop spans 15 amino acids. This CDR3 is CASSDSPLLRDTQYF. In DNA form, the CDR3 reads TGTGCCAGCAGTGACTCGCCCCTACTGCGGGATACGCAGTATTTT.

This clone was detected many times. This sequence joins TRBV18 and TRBJ1-1, with unresolved D. This CDR3 contains 14 residues. V lost 1 base and J 5 bases, leaving 11 bases between the germline ends. Germline loops: CDR1 KGHSH, CDR2 LQKENI. The CDR3, as DNA: TGTGCCAGCTCACCACAGCAGCTGAGGACTGAAGCTTTCTTT. It translates to CASSPQQLRTEAFF.

V and J are TRBV6-6 and TRBJ1-5, with D unresolved. With 5 bases removed from V and 7 bases from J, the gap between germline ends came to 15 bases. Germline values: CDR1 MNHNY, CDR2 SVGAGI (reference sequence). The length of the CDR3 is 14 residues. CDR3 sequence reads: CASSQYGENQPQHF. In nucleotides, the CDR3 is TGTGCCAGCAGTCAGTACGGGGAAAACCAGCCCCAGCATTTT.

This clone was observed once. The V call is TRBV5-4, the J call TRBJ1-2; D uncertain. Germline V gene lookup returns CDR1 SGHNT and CDR2 YYREEE (reference sequence). V was shortened by 4 bases and J by 0 bases, with 13 bases between the two germline ends. The CDR3 totals 15 residues. The CDR3 DNA reads as TGTGCCAGCAGCAAAGTCAGGACTTCTAACTATGGCTACACCTTC. Its translation: CASSKVRTSNYGYTF.

The chain couples TRBV27 to TRBJ2-1; D is unresolved. The CDR3 consists of 14 residues. The V end lost 4 bases, the J end lost 1 base, and 8 bases lay between the germline ends. Looked up from germline, CDR1 is MNHEY and CDR2 is SMNVEV (reference sequence). CDR3 protein: CASSSGNSYNEQFF. Here the CDR3 DNA reads TGTGCCAGCAGTTCGGGTAATTCCTACAATGAGCAGTTCTTC.

The V call is TRBV7-8, the J call TRBJ1-3, with D unresolved. Between the trimmed V and J ends, which lost 5 bases and 4 bases, there was a span of 9 bases. From germline, CDR1 is SGHVS and CDR2 FQNEAQ. This CDR3 spans 13 amino acids. CDR3 loop: CASSATPGNTIYF. CDR3 DNA: TGTGCCAGCAGCGCCACCCCAGGAAACACCATATATTTT. The full variable domain, in which reference TRBV7-8 and TRBJ1-3 provide the parts outside the CDR3, is GAGVSQSPRYKVAKRGQDVALRCDPISGHVSLFWYQQALGQGPEFLTYFQNEAQLDKSGLPSDRFFAERPEGSVSTLKIQRTQQEDSAVYLCASSATPGNTIYFGEGSWLTVV.